The 9 T cell receptor beta chains below come from one sample, sequenced in a study of cytomegalovirus exposure and HLA in healthy donors. The PCR had 60 Vbeta and 13 Jbeta primers. Produced via immunoSEQ multiplex PCR; TCRdb's table is partial and in-frame only. Of about 160,000 clones in the sample, about 85% were seen once. Sample: PBMCs. The receptors were sampled from a man younger than 30 in good health and CMV-seronegative.

The CDR3 coding sequence is TGTGCCAGCAGGCGGGAGGAGAGCTCCTACAATGAGCAGTTCTTC. Translated, it gives CASRREESSYNEQFF. J is TRBJ2-1 and V is TRBV6-1, with 8 bases aligning to TRBD2. The CDR3 runs to 15 residues. Trimming cost V 6 bases and J 0 bases; bases outside gene matches: 4. Germline-derived CDR1 and CDR2 are MNHNS and SASEGT.

Only a few counts were recorded for this clone. The chain carries TRBV4-2 and TRBJ2-5; D may be TRBD2 (6 bases). Germline CDR1 LGHNA, CDR2 YNFKEQ. The CDR3 loop spans 15 amino acids. V shed 1 base and J shed 3 bases, with 12 bases lying between them. The CDR3 protein is CASSQGASAKETQYF. CDR3 nucleotide sequence: TGTGCCAGCAGCCAAGGGGCTAGCGCGAAAGAGACCCAGTACTTC.

J is TRBJ1-2 and V is TRBV6-1; 11 bases fit TRBD1. This CDR3 region has 15 residues. With 6 bases clipped from V and 7 bases from J, the junction kept 10 bases outside the gene matches. CDR1 and CDR2 from the germline V gene are MNHNS and SASEGT. CDR3 region: CASRGLGTGGSGYTF. The CDR3, as DNA: TGTGCCAGCAGGGGACTGGGGACAGGGGGTAGTGGCTACACCTTC.

The chain joins TRBV5-4 to TRBJ2-5; D is unresolved. Near its end, the DNA agrees better with TRBJ2-7, so the J call may be wrong. This CDR3 has 13 residues. CDR1 SGHNT and CDR2 YYREEE come from the germline V gene (reference sequence). The CDR3 DNA sequence: TGTGCCAGCGGATTGACGGACTCCTACGAGCAGTACTTC. Protein: CASGLTDSYEQYF.

The chain carries TRBV18 and TRBJ1-3; a possible D gene is TRBD1 (6 bases). Germline CDR1 reads KGHSH; CDR2 reads LQKENI. V was pared by 3 bases and J by 3 bases, with 9 bases between. The CDR3 is 14 residues long. The CDR3 loop reads CASSPSTGGNTIYF. In nucleotides, the CDR3 is TGTGCCAGCTCACCTTCGACAGGTGGAAACACCATATATTTT.

The chain carries TRBV7-9 and TRBJ1-4; D is unresolved. The germline V gene has CDR1 SEHNR and CDR2 FQNEAQ (reference sequence). The CDR3 consists of 14 residues. The V and J ends lost 1 base and 4 bases respectively, with 7 bases between them. Here the CDR3 DNA reads TGTGCCAGCAGCTTAGTGGGCAGTAATGAAAAACTGTTTTTT. Translated: CASSLVGSNEKLFF.

For this clone: At one of its ends the junction is not consistent with the germline gene, which may arise from a read error. This rearrangement joins TRBV19 to TRBJ2-5, with a possible D match to TRBD2 (5 bases). The CDR3 covers 13 residues. The germline V gene encodes CDR1 LNHDA and CDR2 SQIVND (reference sequence). CDR3 sequence (DNA): TGTGCCAGTAGTATGTTGGTGGAGGAGACCCGGTACTTC. Translating it yields CASSMLVEETRYF.

The genes are TRBV11-2 and TRBJ1-5; no definite D call. The CDR3 sequence is 13 residues long. Trimming cost V 3 bases and J 5 bases, with 8 bases left between them. Looked up from germline, CDR1 is SGHAT and CDR2 is FQNNGV. The CDR3 nucleotides are TGTGCCAGCAGCTTCAGTGAGGATCAGCCCCAGCATTTT. Translation: CASSFSEDQPQHF.

The V and J genes are TRBV19 and TRBJ2-1, with D perhaps TRBD1 (5 bases). CDR1 and CDR2 (germline): LNHDA, SQIVND (reference sequence). V was cut by 3 bases and J by 10 bases, with 22 bases left in between. This CDR3 has 16 residues. CDR3 nucleotides: TGTGCCAGTAGTATGTCGGGCAGGGTGGGCCCCCGGGAGCAGTTCTTC. Translated, it gives CASSMSGRVGPREQFF.